A selection of T cell receptor beta chains follows, all from one sample in a study of blood T cell repertoires in COVID-19. Assay used: immunoSEQ multiplex PCR; TCRdb lists only in-frame clones, some missing. The table records 250,000 or so clones, nearly 90% of them present only once. Sample: peripheral blood. Every receptor here comes from an older woman with COVID-19, enrolled during active disease. Each CDR3 is given with its conserved first and last residue. Fields, in order: D gene, V gene, clone size, J gene, CDR3 protein, CDR3 DNA. The D gene is left open where the match is weak. Size tells how often a clone was seen (once, few, many) or the class of an expanded clone, and some rows leave it out.

NA	TRBV19	few	TRBJ1-6	CASSIRRQTKGDNSPLHF	TGTGCCAGTAGTATAAGGAGGCAGACAAAAGGAGATAATTCACCCCTCCACTTT
NA	TRBV5-6	NA	TRBJ2-7	CASSLSGTLYEQYF	TGTGCCAGCAGCTTGAGTGGGACACTCTACGAGCAGTACTTC
TRBD1	TRBV15	NA	TRBJ1-1	CATSRDRVNTEAFF	TGTGCCACCAGCAGGGACAGGGTAAACACTGAAGCTTTCTTT
TRBD1	TRBV19	few	TRBJ2-1	CASTTRQGASLLAYNEQFF	TGTGCCAGTACCACAAGACAGGGGGCCTCTTTGCTGGCCTACAATGAGCAGTTCTTC
NA	TRBV29-1	NA	TRBJ2-5	CSVAQVQETQYF	TGCAGCGTGGCACAGGTCCAAGAGACCCAGTACTTC
NA	TRBV5-1	NA	TRBJ2-6	CASTPTRASGANVLTF	TGCGCCAGCACGCCCACTCGCGCTTCTGGGGCCAACGTCCTGACTTTC
NA	TRBV7-2	NA	TRBJ1-4	CASSPGKGESRKLFF	TGTGCCAGCAGCCCCGGAAAGGGGGAGTCACGAAAACTGTTTTTT
NA	TRBV27	NA	TRBJ1-2	CASSSRTGGRVGYTF	TGTGCCAGCAGTTCTCGCACGGGGGGCCGGGTGGGCTACACCTTC
TRBD1	TRBV3-1/TRBV3-2	NA	TRBJ2-3	CASSYTPGSGGYFGRTDTQYF	TGTGCCAGCAGCTACACCCCCGGGTCAGGGGGTTATTTTGGTCGCACAGATACGCAGTATTTT
NA	TRBV27	NA	TRBJ1-5	CASSLHRDSNQPQHF	TGTGCCAGCAGTTTACACAGGGATAGCAATCAGCCCCAGCATTTT
TRBD1	TRBV11-2	NA	TRBJ2-1	CASSFDRGQYEQFF	TGTGCCAGCAGCTTCGACAGGGGGCAGTATGAGCAGTTCTTC
NA	TRBV18	NA	TRBJ2-2	CASSPEGARNTGELFF	TGTGCCAGCTCACCGGAAGGGGCCCGGAACACCGGGGAGCTGTTTTTT
NA	TRBV5-5	NA	TRBJ2-7	CASSPRVAVSYEQYF	TGTGCCAGCAGTCCCCGGGTAGCGGTCTCCTACGAGCAGTACTTC
TRBD2	TRBV11-2	NA	TRBJ2-2	CASNLLAGDTGELFF	TGTGCCAGCAATCTACTGGCGGGGGACACCGGGGAGCTGTTTTTT
TRBD2	TRBV19	NA	TRBJ2-3	CASKGLATDTQYF	TGTGCCAGTAAGGGACTAGCCACAGATACGCAGTATTTT
NA	TRBV25-1	NA	TRBJ1-1	CASSEYTGSTEAFF	TGTGCCAGCAGTGAATATACAGGGAGCACTGAAGCTTTCTTT
NA	TRBV5-4	NA	TRBJ2-5	CASSPMAGETQYF	TGTGCCAGCAGCCCCATGGCCGGGGAGACCCAGTACTTC
NA	TRBV18	NA	TRBJ1-1	CASSRSSTMNTEAFF	TGTGCCAGCTCCCGCTCCTCCACAATGAACACTGAAGCTTTCTTT
TRBD1	TRBV6-1	NA	TRBJ1-4	CASSEYTVGDRGNEKLFF	TGTGCCAGCAGTGAATACACGGTCGGGGACAGGGGTAATGAAAAACTGTTTTTT